This T cell receptor beta chain was retrieved from a study of T cell changes during pregnancy in multiple sclerosis. Measured with immunoSEQ multiplex PCR; TCRdb has only the in-frame clones, and not every one. The table includes 28,000 or so clones, approximately 86% detected once. The CDR3 length is 14 residues. Germline V lookup: CDR1 MNHNS, CDR2 SASEGT. Trimming removed 6 bases from V and 7 bases from J; junction bases left unmatched: 7. This receptor was taken from a female donor in good health, enrolled as a control in a pregnancy study. This material consisted of CD4+ T cells from peripheral blood mononuclear cells, taken in the first trimester of pregnancy. The chain employs TRBV6-1 and TRBJ2-1; 9 bases line up with TRBD2. DNA of the CDR3: TGTGCCAGCAGGGAGGGACTAGCTATAAATGAGCAGTTCTTC. Protein product: CASREGLAINEQFF.